Included here is one T cell receptor beta chain sequence, with context. The data were obtained in a study of siplizumab effects on memory and regulatory T cells. In germline, CDR1 is MDHEN, CDR2 SYDVKM. V gave up 4 bases and J gave up 1 base, with 17 bases separating them. The CDR3 spans 17 residues. The table came from immunoSEQ multiplex PCR; TCRdb's copy has only in-frame clones and leaves some out. Of tens of thousands of clones in the sample, approximately 95% were seen once. The receptor's source is a human donor in good health. The chain is built from TRBV28 and TRBJ2-4; D is perhaps TRBD2 (5 bases). Sequenced: CD8+ T cells sorted from blood. For the CDR3, the DNA is TGTGCCAGCAGTTCCAACGGGATTTTTGGGGCCAAAAACATTCAGTACTTC. Its protein is CASSSNGIFGAKNIQYF.